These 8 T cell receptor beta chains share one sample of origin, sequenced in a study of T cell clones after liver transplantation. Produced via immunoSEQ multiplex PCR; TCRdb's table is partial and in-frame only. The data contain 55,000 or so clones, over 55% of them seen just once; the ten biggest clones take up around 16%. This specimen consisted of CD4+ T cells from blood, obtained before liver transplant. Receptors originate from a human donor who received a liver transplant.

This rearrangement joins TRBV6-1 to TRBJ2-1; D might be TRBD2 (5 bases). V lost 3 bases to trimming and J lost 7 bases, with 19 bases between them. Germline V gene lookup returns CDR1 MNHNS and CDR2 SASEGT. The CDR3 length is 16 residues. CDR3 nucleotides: TGTGCCAGCAGTGATGGGAGTCAAGTATGGGTGAATGAGCAGTTCTTC. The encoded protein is CASSDGSQVWVNEQFF.

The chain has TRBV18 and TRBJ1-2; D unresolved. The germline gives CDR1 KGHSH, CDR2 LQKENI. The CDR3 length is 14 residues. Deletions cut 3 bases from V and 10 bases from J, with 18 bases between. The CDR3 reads CASSPGIREIYYTF. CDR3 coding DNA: TGTGCCAGCTCACCTGGGATAAGGGAGATTTACTACACCTTC.

The CDR3 DNA reads TGTGCCAGCAGCTTAGAGCGGGGGGGAGTGACCCAGTACTTC. Its translation: CASSLERGGVTQYF. The chain carries TRBV11-2 and TRBJ2-5; 9 bases agree with TRBD2. The CDR3 spans 14 residues. Trimming took 0 bases from V and 7 from J; bases not matched to a gene: 3. CDR1 SGHAT and CDR2 FQNNGV come from the germline V gene. The complete variable domain, with remaining parts taken from reference TRBV11-2 and TRBJ2-5, reads EAGVAQSPRYKIIEKRQSVAFWCNPISGHATLYWYQQILGQGPKLLIQFQNNGVVDDSQLPKDRFSAERLKGVDSTLKIQPAKLEDSAVYLCASSLERGGVTQYFGPGTRLLVL.

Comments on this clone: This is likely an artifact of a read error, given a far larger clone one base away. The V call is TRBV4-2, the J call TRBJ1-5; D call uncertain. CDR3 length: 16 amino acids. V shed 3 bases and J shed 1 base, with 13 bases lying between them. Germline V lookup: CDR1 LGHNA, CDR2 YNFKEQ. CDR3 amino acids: CASSQAGLGSNQPQHF. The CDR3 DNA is TGTGCCAGCAGCCAGGCGGGGTTGGGGAGCAATCAGCCCCAGCATTTT.

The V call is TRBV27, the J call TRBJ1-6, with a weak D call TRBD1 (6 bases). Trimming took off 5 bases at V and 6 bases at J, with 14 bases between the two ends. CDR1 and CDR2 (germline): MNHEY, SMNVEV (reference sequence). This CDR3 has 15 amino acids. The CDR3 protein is CASSARQEPNSPLHF. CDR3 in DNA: TGTGCCAGCAGTGCGCGACAGGAGCCTAATTCACCCCTCCACTTT.

CDR3 sequence reads: CAISESRRGRNSNQPQHF. Here the CDR3 DNA reads TGTGCCATCAGTGAGTCGAGGCGGGGGCGGAACAGCAATCAGCCCCAGCATTTT. The chain recombines TRBV10-3 with TRBJ1-5; TRBD1 is a possible D gene (6 bases). In germline, CDR1 is ENHRY, CDR2 SYGVKD. With 0 bases removed from V and 1 base from J, the gap between germline ends came to 16 bases. The CDR3 contains 18 residues.

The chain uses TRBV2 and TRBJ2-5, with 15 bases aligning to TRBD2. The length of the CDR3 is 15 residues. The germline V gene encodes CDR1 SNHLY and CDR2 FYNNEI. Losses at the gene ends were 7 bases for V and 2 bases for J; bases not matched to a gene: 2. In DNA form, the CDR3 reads TGTGCCAGCATGGGGACTAGCGGGGGGCAAGAGACCCAGTACTTC. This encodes CASMGTSGGQETQYF.

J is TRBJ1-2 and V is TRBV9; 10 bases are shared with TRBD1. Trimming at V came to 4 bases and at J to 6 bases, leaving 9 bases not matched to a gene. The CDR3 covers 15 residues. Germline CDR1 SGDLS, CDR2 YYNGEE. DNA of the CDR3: TGTGCCAGCAGCCTCGAGGACAGGGGGATTGATGGCTACACCTTC. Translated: CASSLEDRGIDGYTF.